The text below deals with one T cell receptor beta chain. The data belong to a study of shared T cell receptors in the human thymus. Looked up from germline, CDR1 is WSHSY and CDR2 is SAAADI. This CDR3 contains 13 residues. V lost 6 bases, J lost 7 bases, and 13 bases lay in between. Using immunoSEQ multiplex PCR, the repertoire was profiled, and TCRdb retains in-frame clones only, with some absent. The data show some 400,000 clones, approximately 95% seen once. Sequenced: thymocytes. The sequence was obtained from a human donor. The chain recombines TRBV10-2 with TRBJ2-1; possibly TRBD2 for D (7 bases). CDR3 sequence (DNA): TGCGCCAGCAGCCCGAGGGGGGGGAATGAGCAGTTCTTC. Its protein product is CASSPRGGNEQFF.